Each of the 7 T cell receptor beta chains below was sequenced from the same sample in a study of blood T cells in healthy people across ages. Using a J-beta primer mix together with a sample-barcoded 5' primer, a second PCR was run for roughly 6 to 12 cycles. Via MiXCR, TCRdb re-called the 5' RACE reads, giving one row per CDR3 protein. The profile shows under 1,000,000 distinct CDR3 sequences, 35% to 50% of them singletons. What was sequenced was blood. Source of these receptors: an older man in good health.

This clonotype was counted between two and nine times. This chain connects TRBV20-1 to TRBJ2-7; 11 bases agree with TRBD2. The V and J ends lost 6 bases and 0 bases, in that order; junction bases with no gene match: 10. CDR1 and CDR2 (germline): DFQATT, SNEGSKA (reference sequence). There are 16 residues in the CDR3. CDR3 DNA sequence: TGCAGTGCAAAGGGACTAGCGGCATGGAGCTCCTACGAGCAGTACTTC. The encoded protein is CSAKGLAAWSSYEQYF.

This clonotype appeared a few times. This chain joins TRBV20-1 and TRBJ1-6; possibly TRBD1 for D (6 bases). Trimming left V 6 bases short and J 5 bases short, with 17 bases between. CDR1 DFQATT and CDR2 SNEGSKA come from the germline V gene (reference sequence). The CDR3 extends over 15 amino acids. The chain's CDR3 is CSAWGGTSHNSPLHF. CDR3 bases: TGCAGTGCCTGGGGCGGGACATCTCATAATTCACCCCTCCACTTT.

CDR3 coding DNA: TGTGCCAGCAGCGTCGACGGGAGGACAGGAGATACGCAGTATTTT. Protein product: CASSVDGRTGDTQYF. V is TRBV7-2 and J is TRBJ2-3; D is perhaps TRBD1 or TRBD2 (7 bases each). Germline V gene data show CDR1 as SGHTA and CDR2 as FQGNSA. V was shortened by 5 bases and J by 5 bases, with 17 bases between the two germline ends. The CDR3 spans 15 residues.

The chain has TRBV29-1 and TRBJ2-3, with D maybe TRBD1 (6 bases). V gave up 4 bases and J gave up 6 bases, with 20 bases separating them. CDR3 length equals 15 residues. The germline gives CDR1 SQVTM, CDR2 ANQGSEA. This chain's CDR3 is CSVVFGRGLFDTQYF. The CDR3 DNA is TGCAGCGTTGTTTTTGGCAGGGGCCTTTTTGATACGCAGTATTTT.

The chain recombines TRBV5-1 with TRBJ1-2; 8 nucleotides align to TRBD1. J lost 3 bases, V lost 4 bases, and 5 bases had no gene match. This CDR3 region has 14 residues. Germline CDR1 is SGHRS and CDR2 is YFSETQ. DNA for the CDR3: TGCGCCAGCAGCCTAAGGACAGGGCACTATGGCTACACCTTC. It translates to CASSLRTGHYGYTF.

The CDR3 region is CASSGTRDNEQFF. The CDR3 region has the DNA TGTGCCAGCAGCGGGACTAGAGACAATGAGCAGTTCTTC. The chain carries TRBV7-9 and TRBJ2-1, with TRBD2 identical over 8 bases. J was trimmed by 5 bases and V by 5 bases; bases with no gene match: 2. Germline V gene lookup returns CDR1 SEHNR and CDR2 FQNEAQ (reference sequence). The CDR3 has 13 residues.

This clonotype was counted many times. The rearrangement joins TRBV6-5 to TRBJ1-1; 8 nucleotides agree with TRBD1. V gave up 5 bases and J gave up 4 bases; unmatched junction bases: 9. The CDR3 loop spans 15 amino acids. The germline V gene has CDR1 MNHEY and CDR2 SVGAGI. Here the CDR3 reads CASSLSQGAGTEAFF. The CDR3 nucleotides read TGTGCCAGCAGTCTCTCTCAGGGGGCGGGCACTGAAGCTTTCTTT.